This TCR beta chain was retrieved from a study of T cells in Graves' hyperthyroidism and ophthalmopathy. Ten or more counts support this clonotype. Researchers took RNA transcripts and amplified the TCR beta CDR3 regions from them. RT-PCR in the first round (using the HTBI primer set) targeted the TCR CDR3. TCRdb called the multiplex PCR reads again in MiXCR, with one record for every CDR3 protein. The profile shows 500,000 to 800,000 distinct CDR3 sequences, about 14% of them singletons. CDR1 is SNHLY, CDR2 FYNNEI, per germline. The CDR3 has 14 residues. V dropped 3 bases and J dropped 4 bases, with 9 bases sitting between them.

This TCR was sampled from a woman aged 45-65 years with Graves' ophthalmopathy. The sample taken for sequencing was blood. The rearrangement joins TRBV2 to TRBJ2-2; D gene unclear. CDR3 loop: CASSELRVTGELFF. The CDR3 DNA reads TGTGCCAGCAGTGAGTTAAGAGTCACCGGGGAGCTGTTTTTT.